Reported below is one TCR beta chain. Authors' processing steps: The authors estimated nucleated cell counts from reference gene primer amplification. The assay was immunoSEQ multiplex PCR, and TCRdb's table has in-frame clones only and misses some. V and J calls plus clone size are reproduced from that table; the DNA served to infer D and trimming. The sample consists of 200,000 to 250,000 clones, less than 85% of them appearing once. These data belong to a study of blood T cell repertoires in COVID-19. CDR3 length: 15 residues. Trimming took 4 bases from V and 7 from J; bases not matched to a gene: 12. Germline lookup yields CDR1 LGHDT and CDR2 YNNKEL (reference sequence).

The gene calls are TRBV3-1 (or the pseudogene TRBV3-2) and TRBJ2-7, with 8 bases that match TRBD1. The sample comprised peripheral blood. The clonotype was recovered from a woman over 75 with COVID-19, enrolled during active disease. In nucleotides, the CDR3 is TGTGCCAGCAGCCGACCCTCCGGGACAGGTGGGGAGCAGTACTTC. Amino acids: CASSRPSGTGGEQYF.